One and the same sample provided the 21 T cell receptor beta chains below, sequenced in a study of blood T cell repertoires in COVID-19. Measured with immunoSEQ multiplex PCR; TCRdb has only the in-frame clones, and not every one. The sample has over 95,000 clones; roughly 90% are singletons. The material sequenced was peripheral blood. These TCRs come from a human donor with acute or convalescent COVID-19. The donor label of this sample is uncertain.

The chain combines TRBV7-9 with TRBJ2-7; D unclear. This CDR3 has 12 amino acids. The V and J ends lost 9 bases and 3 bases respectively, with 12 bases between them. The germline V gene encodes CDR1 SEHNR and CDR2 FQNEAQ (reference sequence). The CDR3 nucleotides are TGTGCCAGTAGCCGTAGAAGCTACGAGCAGTACTTC. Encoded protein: CASSRRSYEQYF.

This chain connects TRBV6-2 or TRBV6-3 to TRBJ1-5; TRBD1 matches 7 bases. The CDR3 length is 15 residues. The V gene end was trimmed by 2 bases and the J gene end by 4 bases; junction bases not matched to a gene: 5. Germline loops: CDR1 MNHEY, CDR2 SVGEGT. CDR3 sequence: CASSYTGDFNQPQHF. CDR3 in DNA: TGTGCCAGCAGTTACACAGGGGATTTTAATCAGCCCCAGCATTTT.

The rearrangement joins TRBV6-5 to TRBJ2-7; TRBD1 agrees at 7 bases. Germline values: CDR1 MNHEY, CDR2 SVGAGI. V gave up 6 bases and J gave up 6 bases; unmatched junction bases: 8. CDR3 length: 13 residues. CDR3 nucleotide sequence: TGTGCCAGCAGGGATAGACAGGGTCGCGAGCAGTACTTC. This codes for CASRDRQGREQYF.

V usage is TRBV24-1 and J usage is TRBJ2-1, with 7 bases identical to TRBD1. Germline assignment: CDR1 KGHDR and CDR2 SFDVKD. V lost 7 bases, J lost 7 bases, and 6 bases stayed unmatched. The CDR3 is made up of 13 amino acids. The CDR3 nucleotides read TGTGCCACCAGAAGGACAGGCAGAAATGAGCAGTTCTTC. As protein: CATRRTGRNEQFF.

The CDR3 bases are TGTGCCAGCAGCCCATTTAGAGTGTCGGGGCTAGCGGGGAACTACGAGCAGTACTTC. It codes for CASSPFRVSGLAGNYEQYF. V and J are TRBV7-8 and TRBJ2-7, with TRBD2 identical over 9 bases. J lost 3 bases, V lost 5 bases, and 20 bases had no gene match. This CDR3 is 19 amino acids long. CDR1 is SGHVS and CDR2 is FQNEAQ in the germline V gene.

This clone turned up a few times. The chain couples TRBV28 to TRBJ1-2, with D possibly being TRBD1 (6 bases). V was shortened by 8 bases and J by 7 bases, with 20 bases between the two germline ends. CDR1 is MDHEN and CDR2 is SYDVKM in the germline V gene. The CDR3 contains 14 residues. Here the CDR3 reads CASLRGHRAGGYTF. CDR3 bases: TGTGCCAGCCTCCGCGGTCACAGGGCGGGTGGCTACACCTTC.

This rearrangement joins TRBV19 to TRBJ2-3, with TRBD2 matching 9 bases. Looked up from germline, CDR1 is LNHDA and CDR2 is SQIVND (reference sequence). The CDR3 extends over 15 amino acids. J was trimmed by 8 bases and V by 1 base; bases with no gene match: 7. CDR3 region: CASSIGASGISTQYF. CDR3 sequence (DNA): TGTGCCAGTAGTATAGGGGCTAGCGGGATAAGTACGCAGTATTTT.

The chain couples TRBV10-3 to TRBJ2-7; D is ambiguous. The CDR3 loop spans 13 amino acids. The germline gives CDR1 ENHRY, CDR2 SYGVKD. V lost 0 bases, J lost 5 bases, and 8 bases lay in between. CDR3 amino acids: CAISESRLDEQYF. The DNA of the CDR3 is TGTGCCATCAGTGAGTCGAGGTTGGACGAGCAGTACTTC.

The CDR3 DNA reads TGTGCCAGCACTACCTGGCAGGGGCAAGAGACCCAGTACTTC. Amino acids: CASTTWQGQETQYF. This chain uses TRBV6-5 with TRBJ2-5, with a weak D call TRBD1 (6 bases). V gave up 7 bases and J gave up 2 bases, with 14 bases separating them. The CDR3 has 14 amino acids. CDR1 is MNHEY and CDR2 is SVGAGI in the germline V gene.

The CDR3 coding sequence is TGTGCCAGTAGTAGGGGACAGGGAAATCAGCCCCAGCATTTT. It yields the protein CASSRGQGNQPQHF. J is TRBJ1-5 and V is TRBV19, with 9 bases aligning to TRBD1. Germline V CDR1 and CDR2: LNHDA, SQIVND (reference sequence). The CDR3 covers 14 residues. The V segment lost 4 bases and the J segment 4 bases; nucleotides outside the gene matches: 2.

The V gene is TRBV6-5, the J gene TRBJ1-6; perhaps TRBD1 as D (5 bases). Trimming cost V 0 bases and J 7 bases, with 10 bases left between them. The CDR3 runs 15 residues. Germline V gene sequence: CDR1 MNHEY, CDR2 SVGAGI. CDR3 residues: CASSYSLQENSPLHF. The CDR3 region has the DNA TGTGCCAGCAGTTACTCGTTACAGGAGAATTCACCCCTCCACTTT.

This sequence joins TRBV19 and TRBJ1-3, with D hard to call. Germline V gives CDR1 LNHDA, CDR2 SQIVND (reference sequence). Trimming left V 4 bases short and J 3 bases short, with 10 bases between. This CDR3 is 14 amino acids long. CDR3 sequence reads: CASSTGGYGNTIYF. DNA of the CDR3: TGTGCCAGTAGTACCGGAGGCTATGGAAACACCATATATTTT.

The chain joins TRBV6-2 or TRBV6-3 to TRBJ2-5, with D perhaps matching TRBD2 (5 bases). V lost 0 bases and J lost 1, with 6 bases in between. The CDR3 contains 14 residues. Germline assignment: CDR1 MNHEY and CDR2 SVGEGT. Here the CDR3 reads CASSYSGSQETQYF. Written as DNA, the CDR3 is TGTGCCAGCAGTTACTCAGGGAGCCAAGAGACCCAGTACTTC.

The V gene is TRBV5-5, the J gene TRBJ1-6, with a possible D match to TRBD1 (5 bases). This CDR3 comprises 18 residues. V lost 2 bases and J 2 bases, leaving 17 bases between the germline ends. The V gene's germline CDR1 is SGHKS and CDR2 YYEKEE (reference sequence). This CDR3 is CASSFAGTGSPYNSPLHF. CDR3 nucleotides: TGTGCCAGCAGCTTCGCGGGGACGGGAAGTCCCTATAATTCACCCCTCCACTTT.

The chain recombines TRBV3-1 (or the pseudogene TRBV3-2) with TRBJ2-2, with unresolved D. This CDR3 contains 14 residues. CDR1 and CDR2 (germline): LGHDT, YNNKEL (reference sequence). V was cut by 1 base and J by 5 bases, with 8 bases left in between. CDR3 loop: CASSQVFITGELFF. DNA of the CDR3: TGTGCCAGCAGCCAAGTTTTCATTACCGGGGAGCTGTTTTTT.

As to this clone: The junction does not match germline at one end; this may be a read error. The CDR3 DNA follows: TGTGCCAGCAGCTCCCCGAATGGTGCGGGGAACTTC. Translating gives CASSSPNGAGNF. The chain joins TRBV11-1 to TRBJ2-7, with D possibly TRBD2 on 6 matching bases. Germline loops: CDR1 SGHAT, CDR2 FQDESV (reference sequence). This CDR3 has 12 residues.

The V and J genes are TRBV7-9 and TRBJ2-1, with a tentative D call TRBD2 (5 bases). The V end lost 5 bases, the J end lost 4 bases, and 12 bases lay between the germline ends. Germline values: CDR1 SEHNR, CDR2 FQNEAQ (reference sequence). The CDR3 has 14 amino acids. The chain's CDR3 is CASSPSRGYNEQFF. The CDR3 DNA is TGTGCCAGCAGCCCTAGTCGGGGATACAATGAGCAGTTCTTC.

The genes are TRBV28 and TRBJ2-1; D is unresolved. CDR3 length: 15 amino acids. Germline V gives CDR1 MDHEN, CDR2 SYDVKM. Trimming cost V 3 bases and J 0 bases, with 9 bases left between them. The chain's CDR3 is CASSLRLGSYNEQFF. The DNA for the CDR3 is TGTGCCAGCAGTTTGCGGTTGGGCTCCTACAATGAGCAGTTCTTC.

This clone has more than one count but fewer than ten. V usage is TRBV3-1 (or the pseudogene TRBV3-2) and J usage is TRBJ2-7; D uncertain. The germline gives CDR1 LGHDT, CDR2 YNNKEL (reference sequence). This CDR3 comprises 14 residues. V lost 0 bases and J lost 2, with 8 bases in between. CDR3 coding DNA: TGTGCCAGCAGCCAAGAAAGCGTTACCTACGAGCAGTACTTC. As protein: CASSQESVTYEQYF.

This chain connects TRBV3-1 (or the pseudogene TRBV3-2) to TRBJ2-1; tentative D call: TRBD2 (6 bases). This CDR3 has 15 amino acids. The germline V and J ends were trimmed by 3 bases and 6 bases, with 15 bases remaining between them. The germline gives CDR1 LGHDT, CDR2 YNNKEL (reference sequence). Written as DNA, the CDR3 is TGTGCCAGCAGCCAGACTAGTACGGGATTCAATGAGCAGTTCTTC. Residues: CASSQTSTGFNEQFF.

The CDR3 sequence: CASSLASWSYEQYF. CDR3 coding DNA: TGTGCCAGCAGCTTAGCTTCGTGGAGCTACGAGCAGTACTTC. The genes are TRBV7-2 and TRBJ2-7; D unclear. The CDR3 contains 14 residues. V gave up 0 bases and J gave up 3 bases, with 9 bases separating them. Germline V CDR1 and CDR2: SGHTA, FQGNSA. Complete variable domain (other parts from reference TRBV7-2 and TRBJ2-7): GAGVSQSPSNKVTEKGKDVELRCDPISGHTALYWYRQSLGQGLEFLIYFQGNSAPDKSGLPSDRFSAERTGGSVSTLTIQRTQQEDSAVYLCASSLASWSYEQYFGPGTRLTVT.